The 4 T cell receptor beta chains below come from one sample, sequenced in a study of cytomegalovirus exposure and HLA in healthy donors. The PCR used 60 Vbeta and 13 Jbeta primers. Some clones are missing from TCRdb's copy, which holds only in-frame ones; the method was immunoSEQ multiplex PCR. Among under 150,000 clones listed, approximately 80% were seen once. The sample consisted of PBMCs. The receptors here all came from a woman in her thirties or forties in good health and CMV-seropositive.

The V call is TRBV27, the J call TRBJ1-2; 7 bases align to TRBD1. After removal of 2 bases from V and 8 bases from J, the junction contained 2 bases not matched to a gene. The CDR3 sequence is 12 residues long. In germline, CDR1 is MNHEY, CDR2 SMNVEV (reference sequence). The CDR3 DNA sequence: TGTGCCAGCAGTTTAACAGGGGAAGGCTACACCTTC. This codes for CASSLTGEGYTF.

The chain uses TRBV29-1 and TRBJ2-3; TRBD2 agrees at 8 bases. This CDR3 is built from 15 residues. Germline V gene sequence: CDR1 SQVTM, CDR2 ANQGSEA. The V segment lost 0 bases and the J segment 2 bases; nucleotides outside the gene matches: 4. CDR3: CSVEDDGRATDTQYF. For the CDR3, the DNA is TGCAGCGTTGAAGATGACGGGAGGGCCACAGATACGCAGTATTTT.

The rearrangement joins TRBV30 to TRBJ2-3; D might be TRBD2 (5 bases). The CDR3 runs to 16 residues. Deletions cut 3 bases from V and 2 bases from J, with 18 bases between. Per the germline V gene, CDR1 is GTSNPN and CDR2 is SVGIG (reference sequence). The CDR3 protein is CAWRESRTRVTDTQYF. DNA for the CDR3: TGTGCCTGGAGGGAGTCACGTACGCGGGTCACAGATACGCAGTATTTT.

The genes are TRBV4-3 and TRBJ2-5; 11 bases line up with TRBD2. V gave up 0 bases and J gave up 5 bases; unmatched junction bases: 8. The germline V gene encodes CDR1 LGHNA and CDR2 YSLEER. The CDR3 runs 17 residues. The CDR3 is CASSQEGSGGAKETQYF. DNA for the CDR3: TGCGCCAGCAGCCAAGAAGGTAGCGGGGGGGCTAAGGAGACCCAGTACTTC.